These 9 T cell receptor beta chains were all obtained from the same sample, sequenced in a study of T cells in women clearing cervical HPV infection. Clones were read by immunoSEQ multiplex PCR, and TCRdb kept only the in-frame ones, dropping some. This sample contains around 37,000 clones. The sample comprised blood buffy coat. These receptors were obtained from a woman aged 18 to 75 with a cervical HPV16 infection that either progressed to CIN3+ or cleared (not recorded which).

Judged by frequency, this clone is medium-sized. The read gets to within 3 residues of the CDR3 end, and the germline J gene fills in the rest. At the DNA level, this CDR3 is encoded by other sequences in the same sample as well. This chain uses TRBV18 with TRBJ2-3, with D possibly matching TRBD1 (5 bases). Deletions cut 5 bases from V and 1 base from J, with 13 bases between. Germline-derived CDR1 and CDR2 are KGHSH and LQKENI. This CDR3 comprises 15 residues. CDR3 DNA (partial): TGTGCCAGCTCAACACAGGAAAGGGGCACAGATACG. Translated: CASSTQERGTDT. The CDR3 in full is CASSTQERGTDTQYF.

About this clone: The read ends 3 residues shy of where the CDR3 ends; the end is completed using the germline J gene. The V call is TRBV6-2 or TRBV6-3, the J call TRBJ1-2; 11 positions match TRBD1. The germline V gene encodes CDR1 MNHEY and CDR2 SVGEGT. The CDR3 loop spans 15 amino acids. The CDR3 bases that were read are TGTGCCAGCAGGGACCGGACAGGGGGCACCTACGAC. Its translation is CASRDRTGGTYD. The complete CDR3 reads CASRDRTGGTYDYTF.

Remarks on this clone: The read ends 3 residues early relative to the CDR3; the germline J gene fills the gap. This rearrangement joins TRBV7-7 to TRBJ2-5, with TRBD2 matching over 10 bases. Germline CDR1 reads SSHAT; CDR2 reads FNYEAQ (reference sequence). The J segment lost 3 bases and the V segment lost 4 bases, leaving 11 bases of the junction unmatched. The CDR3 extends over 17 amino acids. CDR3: CASSYMFSSGGEETQYF. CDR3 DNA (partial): TGTGCCAGCAGCTATATGTTTTCTAGCGGGGGTGAAGAGACC.

CDR3 in amino acids: CASSAGWPNNEQFF. CDR3 DNA (partial): TGCGCCAGCAGCGCCGGGTGGCCGAACAATGAG. The chain combines TRBV5-1 with TRBJ2-1; no definite D call. The read is 3 residues too short to cover the CDR3 end, so that end is filled in from the germline J gene. V gave up 4 bases and J gave up 5 bases, with 13 bases separating them. From germline, CDR1 is SGHRS and CDR2 YFSETQ. The CDR3 has 14 residues.

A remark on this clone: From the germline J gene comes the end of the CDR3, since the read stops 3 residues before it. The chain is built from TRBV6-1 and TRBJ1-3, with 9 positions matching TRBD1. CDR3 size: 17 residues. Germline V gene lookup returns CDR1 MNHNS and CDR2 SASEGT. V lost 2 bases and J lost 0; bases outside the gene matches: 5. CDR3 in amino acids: CASSEFRTGASGNTIYF. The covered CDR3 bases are TGTGCCAGCAGTGAATTCCGGACAGGGGCCTCTGGAAACACC.

CDR3 sequence reads: CSAEGIGNEQFF. CDR3 bases read: TGCAGTGCCGAGGGGATAGGCAATGAG. V usage is TRBV20-1 and J usage is TRBJ2-1; D possibly matches TRBD1 or TRBD2 (5 bases each). The DNA ends 3 residues before the CDR3 does, and the rest of the CDR3 is filled in from the germline J gene. Trimming left V 6 bases short and J 6 bases short, with 12 bases between. The CDR3 loop spans 12 amino acids. Germline CDR1 reads DFQATT; CDR2 reads SNEGSKA (reference sequence).

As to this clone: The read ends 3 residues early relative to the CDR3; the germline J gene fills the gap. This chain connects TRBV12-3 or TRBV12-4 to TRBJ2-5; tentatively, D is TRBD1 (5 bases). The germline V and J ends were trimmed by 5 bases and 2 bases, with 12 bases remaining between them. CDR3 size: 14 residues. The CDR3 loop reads CASSMPDSQETQYF. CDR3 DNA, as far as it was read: TGTGCCAGCAGTATGCCAGACAGTCAAGAGACC.

CDR3 protein: CSVRHQGDTEAFF. CDR3 DNA, as far as it was read: TGCAGCGTTCGTCACCAGGGCGACACTGAA. The chain combines TRBV29-1 with TRBJ1-1; the D gene is possibly TRBD1 (5 bases). The read falls 3 residues short of the CDR3 end, and the missing part is taken from the germline J gene. V was trimmed by 5 bases and J by 3 bases, leaving 13 bases between them. The CDR3 runs 13 residues. The V gene's germline CDR1 is SQVTM and CDR2 ANQGSEA.

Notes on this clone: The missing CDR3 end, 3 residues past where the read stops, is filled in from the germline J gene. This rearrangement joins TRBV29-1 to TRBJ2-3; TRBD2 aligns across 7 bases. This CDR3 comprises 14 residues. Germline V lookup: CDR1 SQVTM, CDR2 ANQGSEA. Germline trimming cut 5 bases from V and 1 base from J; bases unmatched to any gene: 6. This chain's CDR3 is CSVRLAKGTDTQYF. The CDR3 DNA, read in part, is TGCAGCGTTCGACTAGCAAAGGGCACAGATACG.